Sequencing of this T cell receptor beta chain was carried out in a study of T cells in Graves' hyperthyroidism and ophthalmopathy. TCR beta CDR3 regions were amplified from RNA transcripts. TCR CDR3 underwent first-round RT-PCR with the HTBI primer set. Each CDR3 protein is one row after TCRdb ran MiXCR on the multiplex PCR reads. This repertoire shows about 550,000 distinct CDR3 sequences, less than 25% found once; its top ten account for around 27%. The V end lost 5 bases, the J end lost 0 bases, and 11 bases lay between the germline ends. CDR3 length: 15 residues. Germline assignment: CDR1 SNHLY and CDR2 FYNNEI.

This sequence joins TRBV2 and TRBJ1-5, with a tentative D call TRBD1 (6 bases). The receptor's source is a man younger than 30 with Graves' hyperthyroidism. What was sequenced was blood. CDR3 amino acids: CASSQTGNSNQPQHF. The DNA of the CDR3 is TGTGCCAGCAGTCAGACAGGTAATAGCAATCAGCCCCAGCATTTT.